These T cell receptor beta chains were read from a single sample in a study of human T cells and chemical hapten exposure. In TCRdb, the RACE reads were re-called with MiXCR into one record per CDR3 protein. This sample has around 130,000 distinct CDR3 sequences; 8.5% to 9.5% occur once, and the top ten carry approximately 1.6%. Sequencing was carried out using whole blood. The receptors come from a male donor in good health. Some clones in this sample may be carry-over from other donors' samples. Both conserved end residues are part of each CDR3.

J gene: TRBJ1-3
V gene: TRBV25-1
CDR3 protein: CASSGLTGGQNTIYF

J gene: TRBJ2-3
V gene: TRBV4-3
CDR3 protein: CASSQGQLRDTQYF

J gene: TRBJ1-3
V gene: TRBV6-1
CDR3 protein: CASRGSGNTIYF

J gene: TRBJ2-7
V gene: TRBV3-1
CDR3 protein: CASSQDLRLGYEQYF

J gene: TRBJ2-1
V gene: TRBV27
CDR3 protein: CASSARQIQSYNEQFF

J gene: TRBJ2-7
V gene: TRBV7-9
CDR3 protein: CASSGQGSAYEQYF

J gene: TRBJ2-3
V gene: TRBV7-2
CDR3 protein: CASSLAVGAADTQYF

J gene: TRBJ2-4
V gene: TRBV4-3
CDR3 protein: CASSQGLPNRAKNIQYF

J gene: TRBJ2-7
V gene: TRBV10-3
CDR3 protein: CAISGTGSSYEQYF

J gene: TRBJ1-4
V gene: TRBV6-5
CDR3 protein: CASSYHEAGEKLFF

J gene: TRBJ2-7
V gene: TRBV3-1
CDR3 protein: CASSQAGSYEQYF